The clone carrying this T cell receptor (beta chain) occurred a few times. This entry is derived from a study of blood T cell repertoires in COVID-19. Study-level background: Samples of COVID-19 (acute and convalescent) were obtained from the United States, Italy and Spain.

Per the study methods: How many nucleated cells were present was estimated from reference gene primer amplification. Sequencing used immunoSEQ multiplex PCR; TCRdb keeps in-frame clones, though not all of them. Clonal size and the V and J genes are those of that table, whereas D and trimming came from the DNA. The sample lists around 24,000 clones, 75% to 90% occurring once. The sequenced sample consisted of peripheral blood. This TCR was recovered from an older woman with active COVID-19.

CDR3 sequence reads: CASQEASGNTIYF. The CDR3 coding sequence is TGTGCCAGTCAGGAGGCCTCTGGAAACACCATATATTTT. The rearrangement links TRBV18 to TRBJ1-3; D gene unclear. The V gene lost 9 bases and the J gene lost 0 bases, with 9 bases spanning the gap. The CDR3 spans 13 residues. Per the germline V gene, CDR1 is KGHSH and CDR2 is LQKENI.